This TCR beta chain is drawn from a study of neurological immune-mediated disorders (dated by TCRdb to the late 2010s). General notes on the study: Using UMI-based sequencing, the study compared peripheral blood TCR-beta repertoires from patients with HTLV-I-associated myelopathy (HAM/TSP), patients with multiple sclerosis, and healthy controls. The roughly 100 TCR-beta libraries included longitudinal samples, technical triplicates and paired sorted CD4+ and CD8+ T-cell subsets alongside PBMC samples. The cohort was made up of approximately 65 subjects, consisting of about 15 HAM/TSP patients, approximately 35 multiple sclerosis patients and about 20 healthy controls.

cDNA was synthesized by template-switch 5'RACE using a primer with a 10-nucleotide random unique molecular identifier that tagged each TCR transcript. Over 190 million TCR-beta sequences, covering 15-18 subjects, were produced in each sequencing run. The RNeasy kit was used for extraction of total RNA. TCR-beta VDJ regions were amplified with primers for the TCR constant region and the 5'RACE anchor, using the KAPA Real-time Library Amplification kit. Sample indexes and Illumina adaptors were added in a first PCR, and a second PCR then increased library yield. After purification with Ampure beads, the TCR product of roughly 650 bp was size-selected on a 2% E-gel SizeSelection system. Library quality was checked on a Bioanalyzer, concentration was measured with Qubit, and libraries were quantified with the Kapa Library Quantification kit before pooling. An Illumina HiSeq 2500 was used to sequence the libraries paired-end at 2 x 150 bp. To increase sequence diversity, roughly 24-32% phiX was spiked into each library pool. Processing in the source paper ran as follows. Quality-filtered reads were processed with the UMI-based MiGEC pipeline, and over 90% of raw TCR sequences were removed by the MiGEC pipeline during error correction. VDJ genes were aligned to IMGT germline references, and clonotypes were defined by unique CDR3 amino acid sequence plus V-J genes. Clonal expansion, Shannon diversity and CDR3 relatedness were evaluated with VDJtools (CalcPairwiseDistances, ClusterSamples), while phylogenetic trees were built in CLCbio workbench. Using coefficient-of-variation modelling across technical triplicates, the study counted a clone as expanded if it had at least 8 unique UMIs. TCRdb itself trimmed the public reads at Q25 with fastp, ran MiXCR and retained productive beta chains. Each CDR3 protein gets just one entry, which takes the most common genes and DNA from the rows behind it. Here the V and J calls rest on TCRdb's processing, not on the authors' analysis. Across this sample there are tens of thousands of distinct CDR3 sequences, with 12% seen only once. The top ten hold about 5.3% of the sample.

This clonotype was recorded at least ten times. Its recognized antigen is unknown. Nothing much larger sits one base from this clone, and base qualities are not available. General study outcomes and caveats: Across subjects, expanded clones never shared an identical CDR3 amino acid sequence, which suggests that the TCR-beta repertoires in every group were private. TCR clonal expansion was greatest in HAM/TSP patients and smallest in MS patients, who ranked below even healthy controls.

The healthy controls were volunteers from blood banks in Maryland, USA. Libraries from unsorted PBMCs were made from 2 million PBMCs kept in RNAlater at -80 degrees C until RNA extraction. Peripheral blood was subjected to Ficoll-Hypaque density gradient centrifugation to isolate PBMCs, which were then cryopreserved in liquid nitrogen. Deletion took 5 bases off V and 0 bases off J, with a span of 11 bases between the germline ends. Looking up the germline V gene (reference sequence) yields CDR1 LNHDA and CDR2 SQIVND. The CDR3, cysteine through phenylalanine, is 16 amino acids long. Of all the DNA, just the CDR3 is kept, 48 bases in frame from base 1.

The V and J segments used are TRBV19 and TRBJ1-6, with the D gene call left open. The sequenced sample consisted of PBMCs. The receptor comes from a woman aged 55 to 70 in good health. The DNA sequence follows: TGTGCCAGTAGTCAAGGCCGCGGCTCCTATAATTCACCCCTCCACTTT. Translated, this gives CASSQGRGSYNSPLHF.